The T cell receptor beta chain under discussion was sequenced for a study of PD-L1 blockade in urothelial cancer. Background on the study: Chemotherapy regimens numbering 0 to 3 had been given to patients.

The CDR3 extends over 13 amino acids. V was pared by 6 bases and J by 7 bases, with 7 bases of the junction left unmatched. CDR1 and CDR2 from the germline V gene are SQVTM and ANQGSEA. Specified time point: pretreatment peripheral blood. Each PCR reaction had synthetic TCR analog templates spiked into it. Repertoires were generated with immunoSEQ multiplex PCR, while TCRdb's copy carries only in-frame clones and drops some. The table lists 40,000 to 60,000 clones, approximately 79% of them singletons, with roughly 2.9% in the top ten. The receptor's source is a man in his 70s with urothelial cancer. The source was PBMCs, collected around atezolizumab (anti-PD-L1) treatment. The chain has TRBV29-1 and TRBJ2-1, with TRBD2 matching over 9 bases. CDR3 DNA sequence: TGCAGCGTGGCGGGGGGGCCGAGGAATGAGCAGTTCTTC. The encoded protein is CSVAGGPRNEQFF.